This T cell receptor beta chain is from a study of regulatory T cells in long-lasting Graves disease. Study-wide background: Antithyroid drug exposure in newly diagnosed Graves' patients had lasted under 3 months.

Assembly of TCR beta libraries relied on iRepertoire HTBI primers together with Arm-PCR of CDR3 regions. MiXCR was run by TCRdb on the multiplex PCR reads, yielding one entry per CDR3 protein. In the table there are about 470,000 distinct CDR3 sequences, about 15% of which are singletons. Time point of the sample: newly diagnosed GD, antithyroid drugs for less than 3 months. There was RNA extracted from PBMCs, and the TCR library was made from it. A word on this clonotype: What it recognizes is unknown.

CDR1 is SGHVS, CDR2 FQNEAQ, per germline. The CDR3 extends over 13 amino acids. J gave up 7 bases and V 3 bases, and 2 bases lay outside the gene matches. General study points: Those with persistent Graves' had less TCR diversity than newly diagnosed patients.

These data also featured in a second study, about T cells in Graves' hyperthyroidism and ophthalmopathy. That paper adds: During a first-round RT-PCR of the TCR CDR3, the HTBI primer set was used.

This chain links TRBV7-8 with TRBJ1-4; TRBD1 aligns across 7 bases. The sequence derives from a woman in her twenties or thirties with Graves disease. The sequencing used peripheral blood mononuclear cells (PBMCs), collected at new diagnosis, from a patient treated with antithyroid drugs. Here the CDR3 reads CASSFGTAEKLFF. The CDR3, as DNA: TGTGCCAGCAGCTTCGGGACAGCTGAAAAACTGTTTTTT. The full variable domain, with the rest looked up from reference TRBV7-8 and TRBJ1-4, is GAGVSQSPRYKVAKRGQDVALRCDPISGHVSLFWYQQALGQGPEFLTYFQNEAQLDKSGLPSDRFFAERPEGSVSTLKIQRTQQEDSAVYLCASSFGTAEKLFFGSGTQLSVL.